The TCR beta chain described here comes from a study of OX40 agonist ivuxolimab in advanced cancers. Study details: As their treatment, patients were administered ivuxolimab, an agonistic anti-OX40 (CD134) antibody. Dosing consisted of intravenous ivuxolimab at 0.01 to 10 mg/kg every 2 weeks.

Trimming removed 2 bases from V and 12 bases from J, with 8 bases in between. Germline CDR1 MNHNS, CDR2 SASEGT. The CDR3 runs to 11 residues. This clone was observed once. Data came from immunoSEQ multiplex PCR; TCRdb stores just in-frame clones and leaves some out. The table shows 70,000 to 80,000 clones, with just over 85% occurring only once. This clonotype was sampled from an adult with an advanced solid tumor such as melanoma, head and neck, liver or kidney cancer. This specimen was CD4+ or CD8+ T cells sorted from blood, taken in a trial of the OX40 agonist ivuxolimab. This chain uses TRBV6-1 with TRBJ2-1; tentatively, D is TRBD1 (5 bases). Here the CDR3 reads CASSEFRAQFF. The DNA for the CDR3 is TGTGCCAGCAGTGAATTCAGGGCGCAGTTCTTC.